This T cell receptor (beta chain) derives from a study of long-term antiretroviral therapy in people with HIV. At least two post-ART and at least one pre-ART PBMC sample were available for each donor. On this clone: Its antigen is still unknown.

Survey level was the resolution at which the v3.0 immunoSEQ assay ran. Sequencing set out to capture roughly 40,000-55,000 T-cell genomes per sample. Produced via immunoSEQ multiplex PCR; TCRdb's table is partial and in-frame only. The sample includes about 21,000 clones, approximately 76% of them seen just once. Study-level results: The data indicate that diversity increased after ART but remained below transplant donor controls. Compared with controls, HIV repertoires showed narrower CDR3 length ranges.

The germline CDR1 and CDR2 sequences are LGHNT and FRNRAP. This CDR3 is 15 amino acids long. With 6 bases removed from V and 2 bases from J, the gap between germline ends came to 14 bases. The clonotype originates from a middle-aged woman with HIV. This specimen was unsorted PBMCs, taken around 1.7 years before starting antiretroviral therapy. The chain employs TRBV12-5 and TRBJ2-1; no firm D call. This chain's CDR3 is CASGPVTSTYNEQFF. The DNA of the CDR3 is TGTGCTAGTGGCCCCGTGACGTCTACCTACAATGAGCAGTTCTTC.